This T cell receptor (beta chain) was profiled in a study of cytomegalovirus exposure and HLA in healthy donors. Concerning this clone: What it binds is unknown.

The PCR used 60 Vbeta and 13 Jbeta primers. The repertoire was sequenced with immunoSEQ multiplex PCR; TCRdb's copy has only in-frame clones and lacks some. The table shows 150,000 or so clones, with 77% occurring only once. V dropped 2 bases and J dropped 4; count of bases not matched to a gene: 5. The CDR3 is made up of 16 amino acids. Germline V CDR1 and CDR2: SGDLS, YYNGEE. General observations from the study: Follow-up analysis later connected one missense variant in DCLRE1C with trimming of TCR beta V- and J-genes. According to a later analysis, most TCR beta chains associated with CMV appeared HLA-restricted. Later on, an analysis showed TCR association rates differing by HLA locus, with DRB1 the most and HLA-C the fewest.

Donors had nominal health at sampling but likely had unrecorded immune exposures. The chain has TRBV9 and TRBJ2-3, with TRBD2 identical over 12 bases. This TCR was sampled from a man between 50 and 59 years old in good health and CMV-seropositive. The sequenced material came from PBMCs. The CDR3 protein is CASSVRLAGASDTQYF. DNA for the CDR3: TGTGCCAGCAGCGTCCGACTAGCGGGGGCCTCAGATACGCAGTATTTT.